This T cell receptor beta chain was sequenced in a study of blood T cells in healthy people across ages (dated by TCRdb to 2015 to 2017). As for the study more broadly: In model experiments, template switching captured about one uniquely barcoded TCR beta cDNA molecule for every two T cells. To track age-related changes in TCR beta repertoire diversity, the study relied on deep sequencing normalized with unique cDNA molecular identifiers. The donors were split into four age groups: young (average roughly 15 years), middle-aged (about 40), aged (62) and long-lived (under 90). To avoid experimental bias, donors of different ages were randomly spread across the sequencing lanes. For two donors (one aged 18 to 30 and one aged 80 or older), the study analyzed two additional independent replicas of 1 million unique cDNA reads from the same blood draw. The research as a whole found: As age increased, observed TCR beta diversity per million T cells dropped in a roughly linear way, and a significant reduction was already evident by age 40. Donor CMV infection status was unknown, potentially confounding age-related changes in expanded clonotypes. Estimates of total diversity based on one million sequenced T cells were considered lower bounds and underestimates. There was a strong correlation between observed TCR beta diversity and the percentage of naive T cells measured by flow cytometry. Bulk unsorted PBMC profiling prevented conclusive comparison of naive and antigen-experienced compartments. Compared with the aged group, more naive CD4+ T cells, fewer expanded clones and increased TCR diversity were shown by the long-lived group, suggesting age selection.

With respect to this clonotype: Its antigen is still unknown. The record has no base qualities; no much larger clone is one base away.

Library preparation was by 5' RACE. The listed sequencing device is Illumina HiSeq 2500. The second PCR ran for about 6 to 11 cycles and used a J-beta primer mix along with a sample-barcoded 5' primer. Each TCR beta cDNA molecule received a unique molecular identifier from a template-switch 5' adaptor carrying 12 random nucleotides. Each sample yielded at least 3 million CDR3-containing paired-end reads. First-strand cDNA was synthesized from all RNA with the Mint cDNA synthesis kit, primed by a TRBC-specific oligonucleotide. After uracil-DNA glycosylase treatment, a first 18-cycle PCR used universal primers M1SS and BC2_uni_R on all cDNA. Per the source publication's procedure: Normalization of each sample was performed by random selection of 1 million high-quality reads, each carrying a distinct molecular identifier. Instead of being binned into consensus sequences, reads with shared molecular identifiers were discarded. CDR3 identification, clonotype clustering and error correction used MiTCR with a Q25 quality threshold and the strictest error-elimination algorithm. A nonparametric unseen species model with Euler transformation was used to estimate lower-bound total TCR beta diversity. TCRdb reran the public reads through fastp at Q25 and MiXCR, keeping productive beta chains. Every distinct CDR3 protein forms one entry, paired with its most common genes and DNA. These V and J calls are TCRdb output, not the study's own analysis. This sample has about 1.6 million distinct CDR3 sequences in its table, and about 32% of those were observed once. The ten largest clones take up about 11% of the sample.

Trimming costs V 3 bases and J 5 bases, and their ends lie 14 bases apart. The CDR3 runs 15 residues from the cysteine to the phenylalanine. Kept here is only the CDR3 DNA, which spans 45 bases and is read in frame from base 1. The germline V gene yields SGHRS for CDR1 and YFSETQ for CDR2. Donors were 30 to 45 systemically healthy Caucasian individuals from Russia aged roughly 6 to 90 years. Each donor gave 8 to 10 milliliters of peripheral blood, drawn into EDTA-treated Vacutainer tubes. Ficoll-Paque density-gradient centrifugation was used to isolate PBMCs, with at least 6.5 million per sample. Trizol reagent was used to extract total RNA from PBMCs, with at least 5.5 micrograms per sample. The percentages of naive CD45RAhigh/CD27high T cells were determined by flow cytometry on a PBMC aliquot from every donor.

Sequences were obtained from blood. Rearrangement joined TRBV5-1 to TRBJ2-2, with TRBD2 perhaps the D gene, on 5 matching bases. This receptor was taken from a woman between 25 and 40 years old in good health. The CDR3 in this case is CASSSGEFVTGELFF. The bases read TGCGCCAGCAGCTCCGGGGAATTTGTGACCGGGGAGCTGTTTTTT. Full variable domain (CDR3 extended with the reference TRBV5-1 and TRBJ2-2 proteins): KAGVTQTPRYLIKTRGQQVTLSCSPISGHRSVSWYQQTPGQGLQFLFEYFSETQRNKGNFPGRFSGRQFSNSRSEMNVSTLELGDSALYLCASSSGEFVTGELFFGEGSRLTVL.